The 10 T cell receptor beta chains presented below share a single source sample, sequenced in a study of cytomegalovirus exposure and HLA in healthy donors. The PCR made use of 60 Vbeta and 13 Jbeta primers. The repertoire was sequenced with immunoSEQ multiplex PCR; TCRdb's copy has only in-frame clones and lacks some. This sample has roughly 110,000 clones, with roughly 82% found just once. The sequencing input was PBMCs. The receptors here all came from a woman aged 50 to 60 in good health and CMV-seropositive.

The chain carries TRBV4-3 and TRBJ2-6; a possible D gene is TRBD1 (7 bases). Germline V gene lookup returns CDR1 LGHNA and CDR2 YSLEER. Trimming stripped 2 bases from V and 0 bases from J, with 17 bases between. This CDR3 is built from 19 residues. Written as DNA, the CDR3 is TGCGCCAGCAGCCAACATTCAGGGGGACTCCTCTCTGGGGCCAACGTCCTGACTTTC. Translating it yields CASSQHSGGLLSGANVLTF.

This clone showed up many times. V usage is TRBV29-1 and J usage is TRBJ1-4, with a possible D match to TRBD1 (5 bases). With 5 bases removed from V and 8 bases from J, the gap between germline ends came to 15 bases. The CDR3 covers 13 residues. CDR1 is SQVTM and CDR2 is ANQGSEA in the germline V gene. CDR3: CSVQQGVEEKLFF. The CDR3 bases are TGCAGCGTTCAGCAGGGTGTAGAAGAAAAACTGTTTTTT.

CDR3 amino acids: CASLAGGTYGYTF. The CDR3 coding sequence is TGTGCCAGCCTGGCCGGGGGAACCTATGGCTACACCTTC. The gene calls are TRBV7-2 and TRBJ1-2; possibly TRBD1 for D (5 bases). V lost 8 bases to trimming and J lost 4 bases, with 14 bases between them. The CDR3 loop spans 13 amino acids. Germline CDR1 SGHTA, CDR2 FQGNSA.

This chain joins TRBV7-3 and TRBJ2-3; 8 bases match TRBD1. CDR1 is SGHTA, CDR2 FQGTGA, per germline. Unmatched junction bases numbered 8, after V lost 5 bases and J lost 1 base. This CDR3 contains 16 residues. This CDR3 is CASSILPGGGTDTQYF. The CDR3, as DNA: TGTGCCAGCAGCATTCTTCCAGGGGGCGGCACAGATACGCAGTATTTT. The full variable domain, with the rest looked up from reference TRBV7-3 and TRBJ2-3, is GAGVSQTPSNKVTEKGKYVELRCDPISGHTALYWYRQSLGQGPEFLIYFQGTGAADDSGLPNDRFFAVRPEGSVSTLKIQRTERGDSAVYLCASSILPGGGTDTQYFGPGTRLTVL.

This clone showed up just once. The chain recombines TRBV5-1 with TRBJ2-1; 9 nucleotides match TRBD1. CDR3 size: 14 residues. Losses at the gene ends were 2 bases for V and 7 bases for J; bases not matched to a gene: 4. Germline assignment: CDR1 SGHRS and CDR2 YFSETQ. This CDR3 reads CASSLGTGKNEQFF. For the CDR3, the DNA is TGCGCCAGCAGCTTAGGGACAGGGAAGAATGAGCAGTTCTTC.

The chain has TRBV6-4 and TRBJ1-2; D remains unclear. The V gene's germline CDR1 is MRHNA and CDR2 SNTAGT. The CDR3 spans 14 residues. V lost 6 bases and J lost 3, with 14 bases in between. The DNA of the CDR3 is TGTGCCAGCAGAAAGACGGGATTACACTATGGCTACACCTTC. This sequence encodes CASRKTGLHYGYTF.

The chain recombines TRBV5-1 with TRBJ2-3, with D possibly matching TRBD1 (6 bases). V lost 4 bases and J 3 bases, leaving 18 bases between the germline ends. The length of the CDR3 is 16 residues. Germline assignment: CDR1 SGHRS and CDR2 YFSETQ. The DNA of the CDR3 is TGCGCCAGCAGCCAAGGACAGAGCTACATAACAGATACGCAGTATTTT. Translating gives CASSQGQSYITDTQYF.

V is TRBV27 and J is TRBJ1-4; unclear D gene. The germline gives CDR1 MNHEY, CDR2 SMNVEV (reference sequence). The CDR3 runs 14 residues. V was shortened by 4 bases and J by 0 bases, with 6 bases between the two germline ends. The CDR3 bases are TGTGCCAGCAGTTCGGTAGCAACTAATGAAAAACTGTTTTTT. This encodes CASSSVATNEKLFF.

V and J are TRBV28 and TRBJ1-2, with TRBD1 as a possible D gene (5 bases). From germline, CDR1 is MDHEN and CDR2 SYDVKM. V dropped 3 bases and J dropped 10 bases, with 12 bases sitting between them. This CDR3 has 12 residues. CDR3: CASSLQGGFYTF. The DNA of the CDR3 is TGTGCCAGCAGTTTGCAGGGTGGGTTCTACACCTTC.

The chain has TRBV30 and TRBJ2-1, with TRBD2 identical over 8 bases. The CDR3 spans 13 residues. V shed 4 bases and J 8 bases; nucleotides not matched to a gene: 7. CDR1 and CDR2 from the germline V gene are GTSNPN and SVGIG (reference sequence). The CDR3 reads CAWTRGGFDEQFF. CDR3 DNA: TGTGCCTGGACCCGGGGGGGCTTCGATGAGCAGTTCTTC.